This T cell receptor (beta chain) was identified during a study of regulatory T cells in long-lasting Graves disease. Background on the study: Persistent Graves' disease required over 5 years of antithyroid drugs and positive TSH receptor antibodies.

This clonotype came up many times. Its antigen is as yet unknown. This sample's time point: persistent/refractory GD, antithyroid drugs over 5 years with positive TRAb. The TCR library used RNA extracted from PBMCs. General study findings and limits: Persistent disease samples used TRBV28, TRBJ1-2 and TRBJ2-5 preferentially.

Researchers made TCR beta libraries by using iRepertoire HTBI primers and running Arm-PCR on CDR3 regions. Via MiXCR, TCRdb re-called the multiplex PCR reads, giving one row per CDR3 protein. The sample consists of about 470,000 distinct CDR3 sequences, 20% to 25% of them appearing once. This CDR3 is built from 18 residues. Looked up from germline, CDR1 is DFQATT and CDR2 is SNEGSKA (reference sequence). V lost 0 bases to trimming and J lost 4 bases; unmatched junction nucleotides: 15. This specimen was peripheral blood mononuclear cells (PBMCs), taken when the disease was refractory, from a patient treated with antithyroid drugs. The receptor was derived from a female donor with Graves disease. V gene TRBV20-1 combines with J gene TRBJ2-7, with 10 bases matching TRBD1. As DNA, the CDR3 is TGCAGTGCTAGAGATTGCCCTAGCCCCGCGGGACAGGGGTACGAGCAGTACTTC. Translated, it gives CSARDCPSPAGQGYEQYF.